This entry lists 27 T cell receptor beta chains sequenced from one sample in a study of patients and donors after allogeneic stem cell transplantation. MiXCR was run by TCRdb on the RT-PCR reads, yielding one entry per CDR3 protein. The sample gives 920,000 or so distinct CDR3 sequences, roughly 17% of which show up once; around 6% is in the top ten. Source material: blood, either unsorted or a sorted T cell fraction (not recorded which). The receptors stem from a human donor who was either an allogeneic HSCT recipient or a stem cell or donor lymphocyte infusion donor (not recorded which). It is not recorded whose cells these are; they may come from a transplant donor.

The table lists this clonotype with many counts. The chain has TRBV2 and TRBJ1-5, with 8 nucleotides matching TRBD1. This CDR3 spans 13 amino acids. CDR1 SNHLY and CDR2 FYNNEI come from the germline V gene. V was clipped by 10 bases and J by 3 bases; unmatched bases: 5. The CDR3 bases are TGTGCCACTTCGGACAGGGCCAATCAGCCCCAGCATTTT. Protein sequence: CATSDRANQPQHF.

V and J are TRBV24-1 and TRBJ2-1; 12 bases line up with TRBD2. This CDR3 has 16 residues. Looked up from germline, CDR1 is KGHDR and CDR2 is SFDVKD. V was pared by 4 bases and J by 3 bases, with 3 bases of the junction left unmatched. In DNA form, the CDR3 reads TGTGCCACCAGTGACCAGACTAGCGGGAGCTACAATGAGCAGTTCTTC. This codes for CATSDQTSGSYNEQFF.

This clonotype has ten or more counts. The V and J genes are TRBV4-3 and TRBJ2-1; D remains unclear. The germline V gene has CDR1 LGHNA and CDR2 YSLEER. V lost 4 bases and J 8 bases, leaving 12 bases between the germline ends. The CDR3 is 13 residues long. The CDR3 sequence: CASSPQNRDEQFF. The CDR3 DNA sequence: TGCGCCAGCAGCCCCCAGAATAGGGATGAGCAGTTCTTC.

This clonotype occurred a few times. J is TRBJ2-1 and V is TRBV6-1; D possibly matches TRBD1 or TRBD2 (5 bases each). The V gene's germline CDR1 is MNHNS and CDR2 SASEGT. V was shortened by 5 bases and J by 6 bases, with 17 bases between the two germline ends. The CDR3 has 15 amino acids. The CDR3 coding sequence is TGTGCCAGCAGTCGCCGGGGACGGCGAATCAATGAGCAGTTCTTC. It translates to CASSRRGRRINEQFF.

In DNA form, the CDR3 reads TGTGCCAGCAGCGTAGGAGTGGGGACTAGCGGGGGGGCCTACAATGAGCAGTTCTTC. The encoded protein is CASSVGVGTSGGAYNEQFF. V and J are TRBV9 and TRBJ2-1; TRBD2 agrees at 16 bases. Losses at the gene ends were 0 bases for V and 2 bases for J; bases not matched to a gene: 5. The CDR3 has 19 residues. Germline V gene sequence: CDR1 SGDLS, CDR2 YYNGEE.

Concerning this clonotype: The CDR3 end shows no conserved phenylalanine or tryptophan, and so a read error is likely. The CDR3 protein is CASSLVGRGAETQYC. The DNA of the CDR3 is TGCGCCAGCAGCTTGGTAGGCAGGGGTGCGGAGACCCAGTACTGC. The chain combines TRBV5-1 with TRBJ2-5; TRBD1 is a possible D gene (6 bases). CDR1 is SGHRS, CDR2 YFSETQ, per germline. CDR3 length equals 15 residues. With 0 bases removed from V and 5 bases from J, the gap between germline ends came to 14 bases.

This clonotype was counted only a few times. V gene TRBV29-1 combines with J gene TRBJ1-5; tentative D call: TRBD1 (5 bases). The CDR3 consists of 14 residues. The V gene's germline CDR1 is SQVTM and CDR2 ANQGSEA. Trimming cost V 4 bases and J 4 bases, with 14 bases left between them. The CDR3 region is CSVGQGGKNQPQHF. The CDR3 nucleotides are TGCAGCGTTGGCCAGGGTGGGAAAAATCAGCCCCAGCATTTT.

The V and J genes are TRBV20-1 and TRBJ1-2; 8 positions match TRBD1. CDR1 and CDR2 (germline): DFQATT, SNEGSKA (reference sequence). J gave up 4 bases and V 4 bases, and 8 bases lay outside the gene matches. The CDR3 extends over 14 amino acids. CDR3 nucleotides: TGCAGTGCTACTTCCGCGGGACAGGCCTATGGCTACACCTTC. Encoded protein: CSATSAGQAYGYTF.

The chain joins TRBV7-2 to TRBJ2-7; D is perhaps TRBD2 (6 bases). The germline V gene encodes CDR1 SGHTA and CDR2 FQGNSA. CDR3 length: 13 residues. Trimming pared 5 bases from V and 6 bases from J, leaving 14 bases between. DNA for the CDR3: TGTGCCAGCAGCCAACCGGGGGTCGGCGAGCAGTACTTC. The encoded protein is CASSQPGVGEQYF.

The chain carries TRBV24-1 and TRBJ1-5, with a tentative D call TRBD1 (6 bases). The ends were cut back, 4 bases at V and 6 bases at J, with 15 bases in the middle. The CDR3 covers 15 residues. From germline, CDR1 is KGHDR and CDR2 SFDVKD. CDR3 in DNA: TGTGCCACCAGTGAGGATACAGGGTCGAGTCAGCCCCAGCATTTT. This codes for CATSEDTGSSQPQHF.

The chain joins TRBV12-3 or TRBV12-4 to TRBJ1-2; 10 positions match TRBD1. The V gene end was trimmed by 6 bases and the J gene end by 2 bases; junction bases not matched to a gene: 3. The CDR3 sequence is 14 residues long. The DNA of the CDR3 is TGTGCCAGCAGGACAGGGGGCAAGAACTATGGCTACACCTTC. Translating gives CASRTGGKNYGYTF.

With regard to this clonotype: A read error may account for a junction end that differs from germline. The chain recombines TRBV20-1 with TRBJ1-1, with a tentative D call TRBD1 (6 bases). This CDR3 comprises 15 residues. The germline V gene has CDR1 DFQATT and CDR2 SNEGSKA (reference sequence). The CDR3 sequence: CSAREGGSMNTESFF. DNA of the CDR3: TGCAGTGCTAGAGAAGGGGGGAGCATGAACACTGAATCTTTCTTT.

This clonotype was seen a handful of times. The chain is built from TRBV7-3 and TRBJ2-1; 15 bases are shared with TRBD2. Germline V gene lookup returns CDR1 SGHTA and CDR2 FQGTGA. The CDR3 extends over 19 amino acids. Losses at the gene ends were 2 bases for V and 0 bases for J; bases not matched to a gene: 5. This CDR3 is CASSLSGTSGRSSYNEQFF. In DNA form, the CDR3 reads TGTGCCAGCAGCTTATCCGGGACTAGCGGGAGGAGCTCCTACAATGAGCAGTTCTTC.

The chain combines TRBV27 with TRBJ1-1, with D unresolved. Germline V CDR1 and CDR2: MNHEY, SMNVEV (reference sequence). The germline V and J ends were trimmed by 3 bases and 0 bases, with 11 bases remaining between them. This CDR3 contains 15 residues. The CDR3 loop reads CASSFNRHMNTEAFF. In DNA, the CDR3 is TGTGCCAGCAGTTTTAATCGTCACATGAACACTGAAGCTTTCTTT.

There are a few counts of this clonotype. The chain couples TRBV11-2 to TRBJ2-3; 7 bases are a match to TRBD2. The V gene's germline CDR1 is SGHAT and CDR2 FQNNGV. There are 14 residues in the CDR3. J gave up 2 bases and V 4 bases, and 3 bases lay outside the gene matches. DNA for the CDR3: TGTGCCAGCAGCTCCCGACTAGCCACAGATACGCAGTATTTT. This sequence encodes CASSSRLATDTQYF.

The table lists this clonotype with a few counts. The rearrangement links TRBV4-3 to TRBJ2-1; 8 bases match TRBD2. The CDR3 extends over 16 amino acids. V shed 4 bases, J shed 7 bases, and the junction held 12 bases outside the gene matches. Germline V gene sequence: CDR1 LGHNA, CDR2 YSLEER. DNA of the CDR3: TGCGCCAGCAGCCTGTATTTGGAGCGGGGGATAAATGAGCAGTTCTTC. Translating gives CASSLYLERGINEQFF.

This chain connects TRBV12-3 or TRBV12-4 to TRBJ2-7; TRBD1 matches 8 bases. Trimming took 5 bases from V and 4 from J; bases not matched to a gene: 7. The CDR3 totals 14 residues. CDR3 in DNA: TGTGCCAGCAGTATGGGGACAGGAGGTTACGAGCAGTACTTC. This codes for CASSMGTGGYEQYF.

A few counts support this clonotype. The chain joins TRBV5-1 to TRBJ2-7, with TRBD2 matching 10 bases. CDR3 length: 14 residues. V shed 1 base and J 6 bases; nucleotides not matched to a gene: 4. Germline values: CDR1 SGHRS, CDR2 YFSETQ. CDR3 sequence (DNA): TGCGCCAGCAGCTTGAGCCTAGCGGGAGCCGAGCAGTACTTC. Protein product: CASSLSLAGAEQYF.

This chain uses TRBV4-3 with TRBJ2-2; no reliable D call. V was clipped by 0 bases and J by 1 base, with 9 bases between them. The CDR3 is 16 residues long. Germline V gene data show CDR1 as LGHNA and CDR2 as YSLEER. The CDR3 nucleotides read TGCGCCAGCAGCCAAGAGCCCAAGTTGAACACCGGGGAGCTGTTTTTT. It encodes CASSQEPKLNTGELFF.

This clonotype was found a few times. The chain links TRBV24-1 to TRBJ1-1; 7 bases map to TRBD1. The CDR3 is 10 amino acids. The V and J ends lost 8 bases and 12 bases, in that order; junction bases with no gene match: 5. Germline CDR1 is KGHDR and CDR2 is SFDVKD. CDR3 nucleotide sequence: TGTGCCACCACTAAACAGGGGACTTTCTTT. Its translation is CATTKQGTFF.

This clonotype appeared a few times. The CDR3 sequence is CASRGGHYEQYF. The CDR3 DNA is TGTGCCAGCCGGGGGGGGCACTACGAGCAGTACTTC. The chain links TRBV27 to TRBJ2-7; 8 bases are a match to TRBD2. Germline V gives CDR1 MNHEY, CDR2 SMNVEV (reference sequence). CDR3 length: 12 residues. V shed 8 bases and J 3 bases; nucleotides not matched to a gene: 3.

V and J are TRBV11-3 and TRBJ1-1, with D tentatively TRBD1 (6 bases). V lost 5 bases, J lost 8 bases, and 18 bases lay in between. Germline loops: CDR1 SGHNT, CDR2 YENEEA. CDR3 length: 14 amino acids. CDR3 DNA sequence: TGTGCCAGCAGCCCACAGGGACTGCTTTTAGAAGCTTTCTTT. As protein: CASSPQGLLLEAFF.

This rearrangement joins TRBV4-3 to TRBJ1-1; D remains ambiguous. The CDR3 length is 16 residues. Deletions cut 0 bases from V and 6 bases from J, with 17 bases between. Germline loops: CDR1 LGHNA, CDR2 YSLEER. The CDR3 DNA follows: TGCGCCAGCAGCCAAGATCTAATTGAAGGGAGAGCTGAAGCTTTCTTT. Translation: CASSQDLIEGRAEAFF.

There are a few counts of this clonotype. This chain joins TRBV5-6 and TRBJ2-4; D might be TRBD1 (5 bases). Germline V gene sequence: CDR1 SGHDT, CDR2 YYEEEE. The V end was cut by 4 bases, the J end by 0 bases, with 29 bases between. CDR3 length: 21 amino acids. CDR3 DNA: TGTGCCAGCAGCCCAGCTGAGTGGGGCAGGGCAACGACCCTAGCCAAAAACATTCAGTACTTC. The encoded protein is CASSPAEWGRATTLAKNIQYF.

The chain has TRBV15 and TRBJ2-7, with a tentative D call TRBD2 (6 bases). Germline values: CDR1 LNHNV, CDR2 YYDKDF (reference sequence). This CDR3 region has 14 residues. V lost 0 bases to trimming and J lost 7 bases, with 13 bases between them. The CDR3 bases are TGTGCCACCAGCAGAGATCGGCTGGAGGGGGAGCAGTACTTC. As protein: CATSRDRLEGEQYF.

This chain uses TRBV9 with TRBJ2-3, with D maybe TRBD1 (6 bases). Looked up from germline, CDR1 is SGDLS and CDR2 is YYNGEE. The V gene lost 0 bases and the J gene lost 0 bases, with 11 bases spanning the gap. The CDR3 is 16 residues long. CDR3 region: CASSVAQGISTDTQYF. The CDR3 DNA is TGTGCCAGCAGCGTAGCACAGGGAATAAGCACAGATACGCAGTATTTT. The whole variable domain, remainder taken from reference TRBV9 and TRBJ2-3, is DSGVTQTPKHLITATGQRVTLRCSPRSGDLSVYWYQQSLDQGLQFLIQYYNGEERAKGNILERFSAQQFPDLHSELNLSSLELGDSALYFCASSVAQGISTDTQYFGPGTRLTVL.

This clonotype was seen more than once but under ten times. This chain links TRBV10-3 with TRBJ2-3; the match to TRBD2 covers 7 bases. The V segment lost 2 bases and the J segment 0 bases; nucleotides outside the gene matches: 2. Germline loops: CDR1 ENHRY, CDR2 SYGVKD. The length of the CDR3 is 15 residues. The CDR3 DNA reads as TGTGCCATCAGTGAGGAGCGGGGAAGCACAGATACGCAGTATTTT. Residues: CAISEERGSTDTQYF.